This passage covers 13 T cell receptor beta chains from one sample sequenced in a study of blood T cell repertoires in COVID-19. Libraries were prepared by immunoSEQ multiplex PCR; TCRdb keeps only in-frame clonotypes and omits some of them. The sample carries about 65,000 clones, about 81% recorded once. Sequencing was performed on peripheral blood. The receptors here all came from a man at least 80 years old with acute or convalescent COVID-19.

The rearrangement links TRBV5-4 to TRBJ2-1; 11 nucleotides line up with TRBD2. There are 15 residues in the CDR3. Germline V gene data show CDR1 as SGHNT and CDR2 as YYREEE (reference sequence). Trimming cost V 0 bases and J 8 bases; bases outside gene matches: 4. CDR3 loop: CASSLAGGLADEQFF. CDR3 bases: TGTGCCAGCAGCTTGGCAGGGGGACTAGCGGATGAGCAGTTCTTC.

A single count supports this clone. The conserved final phenylalanine or tryptophan is absent from the CDR3, which likely points to a read error. The DNA is omitted, as the CDR3 cannot be located on it reliably, and the CDR3 follows TCRdb's listing. The chain employs TRBV18 and TRBJ2-7; TRBD1 was called by the table and not checked on the DNA. In germline, CDR1 is KGHSH, CDR2 LQKENI. The CDR3 extends over 14 residues, inclusive of both ends. The CDR3: CASSPPLRQRTYVL.

The V and J genes are TRBV13 and TRBJ1-1; a weak D match, TRBD1 (5 bases). Germline V gene lookup returns CDR1 PRHDT and CDR2 FYEKMQ (reference sequence). Between the trimmed V and J ends, which lost 2 bases and 5 bases, there was a span of 12 bases. The CDR3 contains 14 residues. CDR3 DNA sequence: TGTGCCAGCAGCTTAAGCAGGGTAAGGACTGAAGCTTTCTTT. Translating it yields CASSLSRVRTEAFF.

This rearrangement joins TRBV19 to TRBJ2-3; maybe TRBD2 (6 bases). The ends were cut back, 3 bases at V and 2 bases at J, with 18 bases in the middle. CDR1 and CDR2 from the germline V gene are LNHDA and SQIVND (reference sequence). The CDR3 has 17 amino acids. The CDR3 DNA reads as TGTGCCAGTAGTATTAAAGGTTGGCGGGGAAACACAGATACGCAGTATTTT. It is translated as CASSIKGWRGNTDTQYF.

The chain couples TRBV5-4 to TRBJ1-4; D call uncertain. The germline V gene encodes CDR1 SGHNT and CDR2 YYREEE (reference sequence). The V gene lost 7 bases and the J gene lost 0 bases, with 10 bases spanning the gap. The CDR3 has 14 residues. CDR3: CASAEGATNEKLFF. The DNA for the CDR3 is TGTGCCAGCGCCGAGGGCGCAACTAATGAAAAACTGTTTTTT.

This clone was counted once. This chain links TRBV19 with TRBJ2-7, with TRBD1 identical over 11 bases. This CDR3 region has 14 residues. Germline CDR1 is LNHDA and CDR2 is SQIVND (reference sequence). V lost 4 bases to trimming and J lost 4 bases; unmatched junction nucleotides: 3. DNA of the CDR3: TGTGCCAGTAGTACGGGGACAGGGGGATACGAGCAGTACTTC. It specifies CASSTGTGGYEQYF. Full variable domain (rest looked up from reference TRBV19 and TRBJ2-7): DGGITQSPKYLFRKEGQNVTLSCEQNLNHDAMYWYRQDPGQGLRLIYYSQIVNDFQKGDIAEGYSVSREKKESFPLTVTSAQKNPTAFYLCASSTGTGGYEQYFGPGTRLTVT.

V gene TRBV5-1 combines with J gene TRBJ1-5; D is ambiguous. Trimming removed 3 bases from V and 2 bases from J, with 12 bases in between. CDR1 and CDR2 (germline): SGHRS, YFSETQ. CDR3 length: 15 amino acids. The CDR3 is CASSSSGAGNQPQHF. Written as DNA, the CDR3 is TGCGCCAGCAGCTCCTCGGGAGCGGGCAATCAGCCCCAGCATTTT.

The CDR3 DNA reads as TGTGCCAGCAGCCCGGGACAGGGGCTAACCTACAATGAGCAGTTCTTC. This sequence encodes CASSPGQGLTYNEQFF. The rearrangement joins TRBV11-2 to TRBJ2-1; 10 nucleotides agree with TRBD1. The length of the CDR3 is 16 residues. The germline V gene encodes CDR1 SGHAT and CDR2 FQNNGV. V dropped 5 bases and J dropped 2; count of bases not matched to a gene: 6.

This clone was picked up one time. J is TRBJ1-1 and V is TRBV19, with 9 bases matching TRBD1. Per the germline V gene, CDR1 is LNHDA and CDR2 is SQIVND (reference sequence). CDR3 length: 17 amino acids. V lost 3 bases to trimming and J lost 3 bases; unmatched junction nucleotides: 11. Here the CDR3 DNA reads TGTGCCAGTAGTATGGACAGGGGCTTTGTAGGGCACACTGAAGCTTTCTTT. It is translated as CASSMDRGFVGHTEAFF.

The chain recombines TRBV24-1 with TRBJ2-3, with 10 bases aligning to TRBD2. The CDR3 runs 16 residues. CDR1 KGHDR and CDR2 SFDVKD come from the germline V gene. Trimming took 3 bases from V and 6 from J; bases not matched to a gene: 8. The CDR3 here is CATSDELAGRGDTQYF. The CDR3 nucleotides are TGTGCCACCAGTGATGAACTAGCGGGGCGGGGGGATACGCAGTATTTT.

This chain connects TRBV6-5 to TRBJ1-2, with D maybe TRBD1 (5 bases). This CDR3 contains 12 residues. CDR1 is MNHEY, CDR2 SVGAGI, per germline. The V and J ends lost 7 bases and 8 bases respectively, with 14 bases between them. The CDR3 reads CASTFSGLGYTF. DNA of the CDR3: TGTGCCAGCACCTTTTCAGGGCTAGGCTACACCTTC.

CDR3 sequence (DNA): TGCGCCAGCAGCTTGGACGGGGGGGCCATTAATGAGCAGTTCTTC. This translates into CASSLDGGAINEQFF. The chain has TRBV5-1 and TRBJ2-1; 8 positions agree with TRBD2. With 0 bases clipped from V and 7 bases from J, the junction kept 6 bases outside the gene matches. Germline values: CDR1 SGHRS, CDR2 YFSETQ. This CDR3 comprises 15 residues.

V and J are TRBV7-8 and TRBJ1-3; D remains unclear. The length of the CDR3 is 14 residues. V lost 5 bases to trimming and J lost 0 bases, with 8 bases between them. CDR1 and CDR2 (germline): SGHVS, FQNEAQ. The CDR3 sequence is CASSPPGSGNTIYF. CDR3 DNA sequence: TGTGCCAGCAGCCCCCCCGGCTCTGGAAACACCATATATTTT.